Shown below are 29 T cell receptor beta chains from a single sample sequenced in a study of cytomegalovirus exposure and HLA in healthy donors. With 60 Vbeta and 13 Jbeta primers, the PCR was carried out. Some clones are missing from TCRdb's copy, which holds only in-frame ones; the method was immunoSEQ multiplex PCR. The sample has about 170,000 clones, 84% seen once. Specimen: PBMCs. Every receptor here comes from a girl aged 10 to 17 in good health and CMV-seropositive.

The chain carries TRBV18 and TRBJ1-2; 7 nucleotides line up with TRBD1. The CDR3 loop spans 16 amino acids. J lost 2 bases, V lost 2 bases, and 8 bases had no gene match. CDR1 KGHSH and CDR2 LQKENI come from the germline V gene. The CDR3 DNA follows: TGTGCCAGCTCACCAACCAACAGGGGCGTGAACTATGGCTACACCTTC. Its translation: CASSPTNRGVNYGYTF.

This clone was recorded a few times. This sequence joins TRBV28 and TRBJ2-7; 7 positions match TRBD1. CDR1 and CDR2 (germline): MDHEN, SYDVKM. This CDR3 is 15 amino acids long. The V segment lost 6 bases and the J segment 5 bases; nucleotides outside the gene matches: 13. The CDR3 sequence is CASSRDRVSLDEQYF. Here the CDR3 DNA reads TGTGCCAGCAGCCGAGACAGGGTGAGTCTGGACGAGCAGTACTTC.

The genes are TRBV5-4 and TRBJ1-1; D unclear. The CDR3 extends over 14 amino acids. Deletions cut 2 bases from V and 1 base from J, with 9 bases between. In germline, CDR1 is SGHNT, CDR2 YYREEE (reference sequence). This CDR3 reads CASSLEGGNTEAFF. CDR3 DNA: TGTGCCAGCAGCTTAGAGGGAGGGAACACTGAAGCTTTCTTT.

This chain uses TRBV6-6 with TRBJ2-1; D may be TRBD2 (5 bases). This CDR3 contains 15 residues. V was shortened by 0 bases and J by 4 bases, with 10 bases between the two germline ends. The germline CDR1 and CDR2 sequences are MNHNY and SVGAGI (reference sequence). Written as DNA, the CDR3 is TGTGCCAGCAGTTACTCGAGGGTCCTATACAATGAGCAGTTCTTC. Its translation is CASSYSRVLYNEQFF.

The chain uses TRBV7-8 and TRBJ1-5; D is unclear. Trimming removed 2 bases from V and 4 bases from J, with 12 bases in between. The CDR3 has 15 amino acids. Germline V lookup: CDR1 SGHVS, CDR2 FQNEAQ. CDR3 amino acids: CASSLRREGNQPQHF. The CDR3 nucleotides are TGTGCCAGCAGCTTACGGAGGGAAGGGAATCAGCCCCAGCATTTT.

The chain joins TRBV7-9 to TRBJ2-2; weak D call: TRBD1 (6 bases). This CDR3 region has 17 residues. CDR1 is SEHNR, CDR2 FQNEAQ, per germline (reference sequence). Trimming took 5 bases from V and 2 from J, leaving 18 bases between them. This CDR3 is CASSTTTGTPNTGELFF. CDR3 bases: TGTGCCAGCAGCACCACCACCGGGACACCTAACACCGGGGAGCTGTTTTTT.

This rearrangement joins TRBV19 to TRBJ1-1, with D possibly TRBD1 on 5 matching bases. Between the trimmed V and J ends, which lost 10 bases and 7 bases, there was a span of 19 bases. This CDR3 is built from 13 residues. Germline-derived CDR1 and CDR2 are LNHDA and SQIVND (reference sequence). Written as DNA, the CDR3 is TGTGCCACCATATCCTTACAGGCTCGTGAAGCTTTCTTT. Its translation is CATISLQAREAFF.

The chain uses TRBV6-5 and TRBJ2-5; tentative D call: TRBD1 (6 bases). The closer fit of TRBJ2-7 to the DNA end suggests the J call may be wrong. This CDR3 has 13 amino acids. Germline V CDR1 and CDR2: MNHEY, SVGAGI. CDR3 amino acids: CASSRGQNYEQYF. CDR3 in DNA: TGTGCCAGCAGTCGTGGACAGAACTACGAGCAGTACTTC.

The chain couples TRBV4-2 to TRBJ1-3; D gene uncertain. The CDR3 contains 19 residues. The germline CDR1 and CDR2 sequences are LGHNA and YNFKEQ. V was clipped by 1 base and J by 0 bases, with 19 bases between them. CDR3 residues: CASSQARVLAGNSGNTIYF. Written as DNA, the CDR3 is TGTGCCAGCAGCCAAGCCCGGGTCTTGGCTGGCAACTCTGGAAACACCATATATTTT.

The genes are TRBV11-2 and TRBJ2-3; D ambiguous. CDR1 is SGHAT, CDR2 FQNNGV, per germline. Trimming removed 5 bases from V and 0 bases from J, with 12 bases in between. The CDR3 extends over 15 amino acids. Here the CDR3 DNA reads TGTGCCAGCAGCCCAATGGGCCTAAGCACAGATACGCAGTATTTT. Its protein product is CASSPMGLSTDTQYF.

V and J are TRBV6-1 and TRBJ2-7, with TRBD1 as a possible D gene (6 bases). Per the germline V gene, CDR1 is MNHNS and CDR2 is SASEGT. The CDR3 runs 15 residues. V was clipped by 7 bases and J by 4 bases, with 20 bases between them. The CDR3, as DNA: TGTGCCAGCATAGATTACAGGGTTCTTTCTTACGAGCAGTACTTC. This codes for CASIDYRVLSYEQYF.

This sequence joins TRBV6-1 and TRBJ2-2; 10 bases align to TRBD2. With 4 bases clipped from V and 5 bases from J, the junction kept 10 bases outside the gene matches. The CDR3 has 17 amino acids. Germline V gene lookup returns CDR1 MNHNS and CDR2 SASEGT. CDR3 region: CASSVRAGGPGTGELFF. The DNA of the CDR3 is TGTGCCAGCAGTGTTCGAGCGGGGGGGCCCGGGACCGGGGAGCTGTTTTTT.

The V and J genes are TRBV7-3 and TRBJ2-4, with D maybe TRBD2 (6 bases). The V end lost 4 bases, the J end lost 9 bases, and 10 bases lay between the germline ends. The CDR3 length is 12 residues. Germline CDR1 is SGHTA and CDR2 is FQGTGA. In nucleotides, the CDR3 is TGTGCCAGCAGCTATAAGGAGGGCATTCAGTACTTC. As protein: CASSYKEGIQYF.

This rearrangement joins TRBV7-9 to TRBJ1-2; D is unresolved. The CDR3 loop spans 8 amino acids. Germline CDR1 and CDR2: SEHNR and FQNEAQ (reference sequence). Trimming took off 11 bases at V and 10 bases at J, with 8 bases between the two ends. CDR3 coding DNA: TGTGCCGCTAAGCCCTACACCTTC. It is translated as CAAKPYTF. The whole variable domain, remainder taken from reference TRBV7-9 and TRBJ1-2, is DTGVSQNPRHKITKRGQNVTFRCDPISEHNRLYWYRQTLGQGPEFLTYFQNEAQLEKSRLLSDRFSAERPKGSFSTLEIQRTEQGDSAMYLCAAKPYTFGSGTRLTVV.

CDR3 in amino acids: CASSGRTGGNSPLHF. DNA for the CDR3: TGTGCCAGCAGTGGTCGGACAGGGGGTAATTCACCCCTCCACTTT. The chain has TRBV27 and TRBJ1-6, with 10 nucleotides matching TRBD1. CDR3 length equals 15 residues. Germline trimming cut 5 bases from V and 6 bases from J; bases unmatched to any gene: 4. Germline loops: CDR1 MNHEY, CDR2 SMNVEV (reference sequence).

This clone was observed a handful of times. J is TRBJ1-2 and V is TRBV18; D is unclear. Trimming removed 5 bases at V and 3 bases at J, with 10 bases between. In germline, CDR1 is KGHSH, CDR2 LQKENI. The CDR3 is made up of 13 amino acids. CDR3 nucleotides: TGTGCCAGCTCATCGGGGAAGGACTATGGCTACACCTTC. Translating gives CASSSGKDYGYTF.

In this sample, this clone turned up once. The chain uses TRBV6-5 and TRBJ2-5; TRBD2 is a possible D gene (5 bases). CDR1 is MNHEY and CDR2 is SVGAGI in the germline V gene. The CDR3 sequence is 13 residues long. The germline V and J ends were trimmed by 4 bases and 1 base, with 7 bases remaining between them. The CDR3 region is CASSWRAQETQYF. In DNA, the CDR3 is TGTGCCAGCAGTTGGCGGGCCCAAGAGACCCAGTACTTC.

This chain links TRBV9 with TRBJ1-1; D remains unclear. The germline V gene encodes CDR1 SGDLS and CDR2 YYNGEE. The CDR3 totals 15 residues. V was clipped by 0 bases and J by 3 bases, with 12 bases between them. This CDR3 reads CASSVAPRVDTEAFF. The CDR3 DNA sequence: TGTGCCAGCAGCGTAGCCCCTCGGGTGGACACTGAAGCTTTCTTT.

Here the CDR3 DNA reads TGTGCCAGCAGTCGGGGGGGCACAGATACGCAGTATTTT. Amino acids: CASSRGGTDTQYF. The rearrangement links TRBV27 to TRBJ2-3, with 7 bases lining up with TRBD2. Germline values: CDR1 MNHEY, CDR2 SMNVEV (reference sequence). CDR3 length equals 13 residues. With V trimmed by 5 bases and J by 1 base, 0 bases remained unmatched.

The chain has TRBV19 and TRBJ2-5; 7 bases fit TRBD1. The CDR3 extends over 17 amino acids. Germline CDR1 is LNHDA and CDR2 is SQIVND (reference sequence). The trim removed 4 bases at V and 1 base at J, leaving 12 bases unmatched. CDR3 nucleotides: TGTGCCAGTAGTAGGGCCCTGACAGGGTTTAGCCAAGAGACCCAGTACTTC. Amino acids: CASSRALTGFSQETQYF.

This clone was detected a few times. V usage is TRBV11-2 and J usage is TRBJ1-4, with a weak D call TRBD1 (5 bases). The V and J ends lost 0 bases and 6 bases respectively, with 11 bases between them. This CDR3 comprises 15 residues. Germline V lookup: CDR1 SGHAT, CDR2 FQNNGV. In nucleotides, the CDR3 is TGTGCCAGCAGCTTAGAGTCCGGGGGTTATGAAAAACTGTTTTTT. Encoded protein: CASSLESGGYEKLFF.

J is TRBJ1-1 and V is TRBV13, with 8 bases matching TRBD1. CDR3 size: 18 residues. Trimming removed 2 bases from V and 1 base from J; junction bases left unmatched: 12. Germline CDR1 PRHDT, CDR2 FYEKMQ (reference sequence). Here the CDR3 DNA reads TGTGCCAGCAGCTTAAGTGGACAGGGACTTCCTAAGAACACTGAAGCTTTCTTT. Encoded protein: CASSLSGQGLPKNTEAFF.

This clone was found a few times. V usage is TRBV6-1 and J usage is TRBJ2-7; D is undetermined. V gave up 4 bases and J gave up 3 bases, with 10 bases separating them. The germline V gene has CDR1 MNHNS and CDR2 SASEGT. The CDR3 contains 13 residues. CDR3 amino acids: CASSGQANYEQYF. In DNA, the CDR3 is TGTGCCAGCAGTGGGCAGGCCAACTACGAGCAGTACTTC.

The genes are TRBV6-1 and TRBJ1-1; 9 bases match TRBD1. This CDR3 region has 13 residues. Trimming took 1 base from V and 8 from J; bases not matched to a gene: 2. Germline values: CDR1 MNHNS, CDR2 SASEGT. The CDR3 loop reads CASSEVGTGEAFF. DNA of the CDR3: TGTGCCAGCAGTGAAGTCGGGACAGGGGAAGCTTTCTTT.

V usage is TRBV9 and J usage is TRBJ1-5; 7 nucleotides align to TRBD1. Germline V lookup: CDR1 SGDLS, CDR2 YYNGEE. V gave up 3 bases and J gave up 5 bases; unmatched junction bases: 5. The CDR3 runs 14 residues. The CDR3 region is CASSGTGAHQPQHF. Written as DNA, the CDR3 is TGTGCCAGCAGCGGAACAGGGGCCCATCAGCCCCAGCATTTT.

CDR3 sequence (DNA): TGTGCCAGTAGTATAGCCTTGCGACTACCTTGGGGAACAGATACGCAGTATTTT. Translation gives CASSIALRLPWGTDTQYF. The rearrangement joins TRBV19 to TRBJ2-3, with D tentatively TRBD2 (5 bases). The CDR3 length is 18 residues. Germline assignment: CDR1 LNHDA and CDR2 SQIVND (reference sequence). Deletions cut 1 base from V and 3 bases from J, with 20 bases between.

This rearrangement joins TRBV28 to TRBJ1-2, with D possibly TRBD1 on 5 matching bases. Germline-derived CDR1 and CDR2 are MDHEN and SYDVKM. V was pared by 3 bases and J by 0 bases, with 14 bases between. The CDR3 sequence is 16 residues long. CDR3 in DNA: TGTGCCAGCAGTTTCATGGGGGGGGTTTCTAACTATGGCTACACCTTC. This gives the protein CASSFMGGVSNYGYTF.

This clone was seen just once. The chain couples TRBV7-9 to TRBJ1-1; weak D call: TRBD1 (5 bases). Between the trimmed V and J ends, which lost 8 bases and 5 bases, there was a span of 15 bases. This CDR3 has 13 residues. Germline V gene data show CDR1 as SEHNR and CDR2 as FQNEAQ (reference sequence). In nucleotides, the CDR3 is TGTGCCAGCCCCTCGGCGGGGGAGACTGAAGCTTTCTTT. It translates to CASPSAGETEAFF.

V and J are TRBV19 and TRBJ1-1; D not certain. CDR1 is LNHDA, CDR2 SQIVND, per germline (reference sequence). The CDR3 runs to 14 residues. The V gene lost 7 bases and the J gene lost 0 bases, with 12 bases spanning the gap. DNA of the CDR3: TGTGCCAGTACCTCCGACAACCTGAACACTGAAGCTTTCTTT. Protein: CASTSDNLNTEAFF.